This is a list of T cell receptor beta chains from one sample in a study of blood T cell repertoires in COVID-19. The repertoire was sequenced with immunoSEQ multiplex PCR; TCRdb's copy has only in-frame clones and lacks some. The repertoire holds under 30,000 clones, with less than 90% as singletons. The source material was peripheral blood. The origin of the receptors is a man older than 75 with active COVID-19. Both conserved end residues are part of each CDR3. A D gene is named only where the DNA matches it firmly. Expanded clones are given a class, and other clones once, few, many or no size at all.

>.|.|TRBV9|TRBJ1-2
TGTGCCAGCAGCGTAGACCAGGGGATTAACTATGGCTACACCTTC
CASSVDQGINYGYTF
>.|TRBD2|TRBV7-2|TRBJ2-1
TGTGCCAGCAGCTTAAGCGGGGGGACCTACAATGAGCAGTTCTTC
CASSLSGGTYNEQFF
>once|TRBD2|TRBV6-1|TRBJ2-3
TGTGCCAGCAGTGGGGGCGGGACTAGCGGGAGCACAGATACGCAGTATTTT
CASSGGGTSGSTDTQYF
>.|.|TRBV28|TRBJ2-7
TGTGCCAGCAGCTTAACAGGGACCTTCTACGAGCAGTACTTC
CASSLTGTFYEQYF
>.|TRBD2|TRBV9|TRBJ2-5
TGTGCCAGCAGCGGGGGACTAGCGGTACAAGAGACCCAGTACTTC
CASSGGLAVQETQYF
>.|.|TRBV5-5|TRBJ1-3
TGTGCCAGCAGCTTGCCCGCGGTAGGAAACACCATATATTTT
CASSLPAVGNTIYF
>once|TRBD1|TRBV6-1|TRBJ2-5
TGTGCCAGCAGTGAATGGGACAGTCTAGGGCAAGAGACCCAGTACTTC
CASSEWDSLGQETQYF
>once|.|TRBV10-3|TRBJ1-5
TGTGCCACGGGCGACAGATACAATCAGCCCCAGCATTTT
CATGDRYNQPQHF
>.|TRBD1|TRBV9|TRBJ2-3
TGTGCCAGCAGTTTCCGGGACAGTAAGAATACGCAGTATTTT
CASSFRDSKNTQYF
>.|.|TRBV7-9|TRBJ1-5
TGTGCCAGCACCTCGACGGGGGATCAGCCCCAGCATTTT
CASTSTGDQPQHF
>.|TRBD1|TRBV5-1|TRBJ1-5
TGCGCCAGCAGAGTCTCAGGGGGCGCGAATCAGCCCCAGCATTTT
CASRVSGGANQPQHF
>few|TRBD2|TRBV6-5|TRBJ2-1
TGTGCGGGCCGGACTAGCGGGGACGATGAGCAGTTCTTC
CAGRTSGDDEQFF
>.|TRBD1|TRBV14|TRBJ1-6
TGTGCCAGCAGCCAACGACAGGGCTCTAATTCACCCCTCCACTTT
CASSQRQGSNSPLHF
>.|TRBD1|TRBV7-6|TRBJ1-2
TGTGCCAGCAGCCGGACTGGAGGGGGCTTTGGCTACACCTTC
CASSRTGGGFGYTF
>.|TRBD1|TRBV9|TRBJ1-6
TGTGCCAGCAGCGGTTTCCCAGGGGGTTACTATAATTCACCCCTCCACTTT
CASSGFPGGYYNSPLHF
>.|.|TRBV27|TRBJ1-2
TGTGCCAGCAGTCTGCAGGGCTATGGCTACACCTTC
CASSLQGYGYTF
>.|.|TRBV6-5|TRBJ1-2
TGTGCCAGCCCGACGACCCTCGGGGTCTACACCTTC
CASPTTLGVYTF
>.|.|TRBV30|TRBJ1-2
TGTGCCTGGAGTGGTGGGGGAGGGTTCGGCTATGGCTACACCTTC
CAWSGGGGFGYGYTF
>once|.|TRBV11-2|TRBJ2-7
TGTGCCAGCAGCTTGAGAGAGACAGTCAGCTCCTACGAGCAGTACTTC
CASSLRETVSSYEQYF
>.|TRBD1|TRBV3-1/TRBV3-2|TRBJ2-7
TGTGCCAGCAGCCAAGCGACAGGGGTAGCGTACGAGCAGTACTTC
CASSQATGVAYEQYF
>.|TRBD2|TRBV9|TRBJ2-3
TGTGCCAGCAGCTGGACTAGCGGGGGGCGAACAGATACGCAGTATTTT
CASSWTSGGRTDTQYF
>.|TRBD1|TRBV5-6|TRBJ2-1
TGTGCCAGCACCTGGGACAGGGGTGAGCAGTTCTTC
CASTWDRGEQFF
>.|TRBD1|TRBV6-5|TRBJ1-2
TGTGCCAGCAGACAAACAGGGGGCTATGGCTACACCTTC
CASRQTGGYGYTF
>.|.|TRBV6-2/TRBV6-3|TRBJ1-6
TGTGCCAGCAGTTCCCGGGAAAATTCACCCCTCCACTTT
CASSSRENSPLHF
>.|.|TRBV5-6|TRBJ1-1
TGTGCCAGCAGCTTCAATGACAGGTGGGGAGAAGCTTTCTTT
CASSFNDRWGEAFF
>.|.|TRBV14|TRBJ1-1
TGTGCCAGCAGCCAAGAGGGGATCCAGGGTACTGAAGCTTTCTTT
CASSQEGIQGTEAFF
>.|.|TRBV30|TRBJ2-2
TGTGCCTGGAGTGTACAGCAGGGCGGGGAGCTGTTTTTT
CAWSVQQGGELFF
>.|.|TRBV10-3|TRBJ2-7
TGTGCCATCAGTGAGGTTGCGACCTACGAGCAGTACTTC
CAISEVATYEQYF
>.|TRBD2|TRBV19|TRBJ2-5
TGTGCCAGTAGTTCGCGGGGGGGCGGTGAGACCCAGTACTTC
CASSSRGGGETQYF
>.|.|TRBV9|TRBJ1-1
TGTGCCAGCAGCGTAGCACCAGGGAACACTGAAGCTTTCTTT
CASSVAPGNTEAFF
>.|.|TRBV3-1/TRBV3-2|TRBJ1-3
TGTGCCAGCAGGCAGCAGGGACAAGGAAACACCATATATTTT
CASRQQGQGNTIYF
>.|.|TRBV3-1/TRBV3-2|TRBJ1-4
TGTGCCAGCAGCCAAGATATGGGAGGAACTAATGAAAAACTGTTTTTT
CASSQDMGGTNEKLFF
>.|TRBD1|TRBV6-1|TRBJ1-5
TGTGCCAGCAGTGAATACGTCTCCGGGACAGGGTGGGATCAGCCCCAGCATTTT
CASSEYVSGTGWDQPQHF
>.|.|TRBV4-1|TRBJ2-3
TGCGCCAGCAGCCGGCTGGGACTTACCACAGATACGCAGTATTTT
CASSRLGLTTDTQYF
>few|.|TRBV4-1|TRBJ2-1
TGCGCCAGCAGCCAAGAGTTCACAGGGTCCCACAATGAGCAGTTCTTC
CASSQEFTGSHNEQFF
>.|.|TRBV12-3/TRBV12-4|TRBJ1-2
TGTGCCAGCAGTTTAGAGGGGTACTATGGCTACACCTTC
CASSLEGYYGYTF
>.|TRBD1|TRBV30|TRBJ2-7
TGTGCCTGGGGTGGGACAGACCCCCAACAGTACTTC
CAWGGTDPQQYF
>.|TRBD1|TRBV19|TRBJ1-2
TGTGCCAGTAGTCCCCGGGACAGGGGTTTCTATGGCTACACCTTC
CASSPRDRGFYGYTF
>.|TRBD2|TRBV7-2|TRBJ2-3
TGTGCCAGCAGCTTAGTTACAGCGGGGGTGCTAATCACAGATACGCAGTATTTT
CASSLVTAGVLITDTQYF
>once|.|TRBV2|TRBJ2-1
TGTGCCAGCAGTGTAGGTGGGCGGGGAGAGCAGTTCTTC
CASSVGGRGEQFF